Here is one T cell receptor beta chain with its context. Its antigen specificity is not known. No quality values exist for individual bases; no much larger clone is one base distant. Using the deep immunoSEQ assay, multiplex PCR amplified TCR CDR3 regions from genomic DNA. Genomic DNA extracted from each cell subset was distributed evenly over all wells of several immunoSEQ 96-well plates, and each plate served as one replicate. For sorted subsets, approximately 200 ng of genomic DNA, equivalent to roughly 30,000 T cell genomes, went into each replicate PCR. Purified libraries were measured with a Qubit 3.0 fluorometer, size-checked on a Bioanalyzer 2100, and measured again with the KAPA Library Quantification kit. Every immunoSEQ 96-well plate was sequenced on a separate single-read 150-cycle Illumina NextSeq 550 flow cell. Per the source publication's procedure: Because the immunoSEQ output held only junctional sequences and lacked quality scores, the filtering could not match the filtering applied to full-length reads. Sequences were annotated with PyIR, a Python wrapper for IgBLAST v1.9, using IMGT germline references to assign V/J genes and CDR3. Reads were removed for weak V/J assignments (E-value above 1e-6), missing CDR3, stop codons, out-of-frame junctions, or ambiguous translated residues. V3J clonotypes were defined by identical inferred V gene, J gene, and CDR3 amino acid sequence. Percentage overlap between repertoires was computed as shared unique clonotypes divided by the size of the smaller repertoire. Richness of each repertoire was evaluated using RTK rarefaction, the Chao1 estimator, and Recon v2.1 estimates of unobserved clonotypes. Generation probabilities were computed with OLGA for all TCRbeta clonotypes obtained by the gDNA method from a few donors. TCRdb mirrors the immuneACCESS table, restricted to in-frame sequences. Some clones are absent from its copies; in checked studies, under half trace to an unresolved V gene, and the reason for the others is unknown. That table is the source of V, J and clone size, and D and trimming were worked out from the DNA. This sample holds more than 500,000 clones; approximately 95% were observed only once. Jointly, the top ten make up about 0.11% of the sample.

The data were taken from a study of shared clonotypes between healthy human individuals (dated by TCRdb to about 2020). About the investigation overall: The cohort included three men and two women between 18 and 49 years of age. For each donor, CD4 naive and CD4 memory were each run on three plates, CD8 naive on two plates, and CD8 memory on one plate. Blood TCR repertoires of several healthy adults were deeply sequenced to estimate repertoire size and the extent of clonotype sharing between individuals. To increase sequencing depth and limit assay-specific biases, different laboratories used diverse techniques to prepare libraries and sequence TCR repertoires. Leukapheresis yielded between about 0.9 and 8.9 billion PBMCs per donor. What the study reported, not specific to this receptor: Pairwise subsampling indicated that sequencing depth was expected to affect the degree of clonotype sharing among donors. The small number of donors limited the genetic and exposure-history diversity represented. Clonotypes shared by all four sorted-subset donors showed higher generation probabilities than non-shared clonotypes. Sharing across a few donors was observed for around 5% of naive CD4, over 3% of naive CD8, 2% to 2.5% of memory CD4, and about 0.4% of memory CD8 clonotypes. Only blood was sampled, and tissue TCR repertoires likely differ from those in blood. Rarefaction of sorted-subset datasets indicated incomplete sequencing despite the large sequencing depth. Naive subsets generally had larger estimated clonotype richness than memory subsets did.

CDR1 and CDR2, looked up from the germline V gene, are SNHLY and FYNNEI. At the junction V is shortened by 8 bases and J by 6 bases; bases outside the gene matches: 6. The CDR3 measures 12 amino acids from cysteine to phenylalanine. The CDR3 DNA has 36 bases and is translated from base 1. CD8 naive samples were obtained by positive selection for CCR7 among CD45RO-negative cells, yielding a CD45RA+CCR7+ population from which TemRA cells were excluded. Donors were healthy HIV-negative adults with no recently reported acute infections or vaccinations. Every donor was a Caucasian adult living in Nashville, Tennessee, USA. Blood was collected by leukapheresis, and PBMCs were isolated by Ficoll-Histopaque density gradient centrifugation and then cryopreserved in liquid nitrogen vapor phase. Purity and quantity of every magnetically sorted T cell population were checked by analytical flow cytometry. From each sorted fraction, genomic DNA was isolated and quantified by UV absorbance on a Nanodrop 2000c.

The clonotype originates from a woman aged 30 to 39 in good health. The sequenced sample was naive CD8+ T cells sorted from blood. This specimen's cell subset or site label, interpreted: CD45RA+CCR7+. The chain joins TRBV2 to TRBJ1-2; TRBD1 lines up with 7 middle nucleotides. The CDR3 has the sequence CASDSGTDGYTF. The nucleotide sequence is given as TGTGCCAGCGACTCCGGGACAGATGGCTACACCTTC.